These T cell receptor beta chains were read from a single sample in a study of T-cell reconstitution after alpha-beta-depleted transplantation in children. One entry per CDR3 protein, called by TCRdb with MiXCR from the PCR reads. The data hold about 980,000 distinct CDR3 sequences, with 25% to 35% observed a single time. This specimen was PBMCs, mostly from graft donor cells, taken 360 days after TCRalphabeta/CD19-depleted stem cell transplant. The origin of the receptors is a boy younger than two who had a stem cell transplant for SCID, so the T cells may come from the graft donor. Each CDR3 is given with its conserved first and last residue. The order of the fields is J gene, CDR3 length, clone size, D gene, V gene, CDR3 protein, CDR3 DNA. A D gene is named only where the DNA matches it firmly. Expanded clones get a size class; other rows say once, few or many, or leave the size out.

J gene: TRBJ2-7
CDR3 length: 16
clone size: -
D gene: -
V gene: TRBV25-1
CDR3 protein: CASSESRGAGGDEQYF
CDR3 DNA: TGTGCCAGCAGTGAATCCAGGGGAGCAGGAGGGGACGAGCAGTACTTC

J gene: TRBJ2-2
CDR3 length: 15
clone size: few
D gene: -
V gene: TRBV9
CDR3 protein: CASSVVAQPTGELFF
CDR3 DNA: TGTGCCAGCAGCGTAGTGGCACAGCCCACCGGGGAGCTGTTTTTT

J gene: TRBJ1-5
CDR3 length: 17
clone size: -
D gene: -
V gene: TRBV10-3
CDR3 protein: CAISEAGRAYSNQPQHF
CDR3 DNA: TGTGCCATCAGTGAGGCCGGCAGAGCTTATAGCAATCAGCCCCAGCATTTT

J gene: TRBJ2-2
CDR3 length: 15
clone size: many
D gene: -
V gene: TRBV5-1
CDR3 protein: CASSLPGSNTGELFF
CDR3 DNA: TGCGCCAGCAGCTTACCAGGGTCCAACACCGGGGAGCTGTTTTTT

J gene: TRBJ1-4
CDR3 length: 17
clone size: -
D gene: TRBD1
V gene: TRBV5-5
CDR3 protein: CATRGQGKVGASEKLFF
CDR3 DNA: TGTGCCACCAGGGGACAGGGGAAAGTCGGGGCATCTGAAAAACTGTTTTTT

J gene: TRBJ1-2
CDR3 length: 15
clone size: few
D gene: -
V gene: TRBV27
CDR3 protein: CASSFMAGYKDGYTF
CDR3 DNA: TGTGCCAGCAGTTTTATGGCAGGGTATAAAGATGGCTACACCTTC

J gene: TRBJ1-1
CDR3 length: 14
clone size: -
D gene: -
V gene: TRBV7-9
CDR3 protein: CASSPRHIDTEAFF
CDR3 DNA: TGTGCCAGCAGCCCCCGACATATCGACACTGAAGCTTTCTTT

J gene: TRBJ2-1
CDR3 length: 12
clone size: -
D gene: TRBD1
V gene: TRBV12-3/TRBV12-4
CDR3 protein: CASSFTGGEQFF
CDR3 DNA: TGTGCCAGCAGTTTTACAGGGGGGGAGCAGTTCTTC

J gene: TRBJ2-3
CDR3 length: 18
clone size: -
D gene: TRBD2
V gene: TRBV29-1
CDR3 protein: CSVEDPLGLAGYTDTQYF
CDR3 DNA: TGCAGCGTTGAAGATCCCCTCGGACTAGCGGGCTACACAGATACGCAGTATTTT

J gene: TRBJ2-3
CDR3 length: 15
clone size: -
D gene: -
V gene: TRBV7-2
CDR3 protein: CASSLETRIRDTQYF
CDR3 DNA: TGTGCCAGCAGCTTGGAGACTAGAATCAGGGATACGCAGTATTTT

J gene: TRBJ2-3
CDR3 length: 16
clone size: -
D gene: TRBD2
V gene: TRBV5-1
CDR3 protein: CASSFLLAGHTDTQYF
CDR3 DNA: TGCGCCAGCAGCTTTTTGCTAGCGGGGCACACAGATACGCAGTATTTT

J gene: TRBJ1-4
CDR3 length: 14
clone size: -
D gene: -
V gene: TRBV4-2
CDR3 protein: CASSLRVNNEKLFF
CDR3 DNA: TGTGCCAGCAGCCTCCGAGTCAACAATGAAAAACTGTTTTTT